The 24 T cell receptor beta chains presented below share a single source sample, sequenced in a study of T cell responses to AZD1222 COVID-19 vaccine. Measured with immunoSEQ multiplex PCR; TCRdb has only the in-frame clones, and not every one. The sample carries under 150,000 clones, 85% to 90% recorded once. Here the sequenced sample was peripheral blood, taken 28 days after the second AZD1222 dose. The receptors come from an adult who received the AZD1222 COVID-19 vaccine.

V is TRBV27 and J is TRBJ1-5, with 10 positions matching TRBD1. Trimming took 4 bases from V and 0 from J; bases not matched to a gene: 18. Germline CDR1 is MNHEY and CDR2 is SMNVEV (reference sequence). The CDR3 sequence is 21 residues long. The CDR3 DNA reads TGTGCCAGCAGTTCTGAGGGACAGGGGCTTCGCGGGCGTTATAGCAATCAGCCCCAGCATTTT. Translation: CASSSEGQGLRGRYSNQPQHF.

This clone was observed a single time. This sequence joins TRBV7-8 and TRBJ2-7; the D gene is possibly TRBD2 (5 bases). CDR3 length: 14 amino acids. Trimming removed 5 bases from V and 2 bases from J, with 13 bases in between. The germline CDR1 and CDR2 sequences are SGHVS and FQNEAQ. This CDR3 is CASSITRVAYEQYF. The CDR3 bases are TGTGCCAGCAGCATTACTAGGGTGGCCTACGAGCAGTACTTC. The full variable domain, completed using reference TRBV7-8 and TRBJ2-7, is GAGVSQSPRYKVAKRGQDVALRCDPISGHVSLFWYQQALGQGPEFLTYFQNEAQLDKSGLPSDRFFAERPEGSVSTLKIQRTQQEDSAVYLCASSITRVAYEQYFGPGTRLTVT.

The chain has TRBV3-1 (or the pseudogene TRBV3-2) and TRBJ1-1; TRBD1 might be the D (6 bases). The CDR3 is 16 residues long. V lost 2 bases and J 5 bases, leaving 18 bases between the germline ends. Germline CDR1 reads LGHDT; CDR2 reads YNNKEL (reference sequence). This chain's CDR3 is CASSQISGQPRTEAFF. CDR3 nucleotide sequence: TGTGCCAGCAGCCAAATCTCCGGACAGCCTAGGACTGAAGCTTTCTTT.

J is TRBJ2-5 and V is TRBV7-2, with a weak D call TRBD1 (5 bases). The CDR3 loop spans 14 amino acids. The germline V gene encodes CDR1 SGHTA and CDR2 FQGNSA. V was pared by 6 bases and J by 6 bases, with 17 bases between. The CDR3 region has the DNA TGTGCCAGCAGGATTCTGCAAGGGGTAAAGACCCAGTACTTC. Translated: CASRILQGVKTQYF.

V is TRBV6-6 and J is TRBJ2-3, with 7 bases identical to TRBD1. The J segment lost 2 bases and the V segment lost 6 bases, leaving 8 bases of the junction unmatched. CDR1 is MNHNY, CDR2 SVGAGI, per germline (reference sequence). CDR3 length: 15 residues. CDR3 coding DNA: TGTGCCAGCAGACCTCAGGGGGAATCCACAGATACGCAGTATTTT. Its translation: CASRPQGESTDTQYF.

The CDR3 DNA is TGTGCCAGCAGCCCCCGGGACGGCTACGAGCAGTACGTC. This encodes CASSPRDGYEQYV. The chain combines TRBV5-4 with TRBJ2-7; possibly TRBD1 or TRBD2 for D (5 bases each). Germline loops: CDR1 SGHNT, CDR2 YYREEE (reference sequence). The CDR3 length is 13 residues. Trimming stripped 4 bases from V and 3 bases from J, with 11 bases between.

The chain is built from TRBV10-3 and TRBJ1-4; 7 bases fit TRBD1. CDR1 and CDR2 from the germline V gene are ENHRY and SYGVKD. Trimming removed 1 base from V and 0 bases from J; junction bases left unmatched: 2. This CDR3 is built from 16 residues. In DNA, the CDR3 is TGTGCCATCAGTGAGTACGGACAGGCAACTAATGAAAAACTGTTTTTT. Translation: CAISEYGQATNEKLFF.

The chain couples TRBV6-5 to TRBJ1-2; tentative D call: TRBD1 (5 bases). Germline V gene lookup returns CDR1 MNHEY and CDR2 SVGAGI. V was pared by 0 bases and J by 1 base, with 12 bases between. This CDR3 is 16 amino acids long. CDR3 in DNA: TGTGCCAGCAGTTACTCGCGAAGGGGCGATAACTATGGCTACACCTTC. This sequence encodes CASSYSRRGDNYGYTF.

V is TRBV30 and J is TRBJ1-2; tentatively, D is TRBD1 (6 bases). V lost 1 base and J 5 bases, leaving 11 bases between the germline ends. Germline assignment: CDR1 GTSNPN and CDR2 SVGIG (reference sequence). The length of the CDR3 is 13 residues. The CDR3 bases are TGTGCCTGGAGTGCGTCAACAGGGTATGGCTACACCTTC. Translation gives CAWSASTGYGYTF.

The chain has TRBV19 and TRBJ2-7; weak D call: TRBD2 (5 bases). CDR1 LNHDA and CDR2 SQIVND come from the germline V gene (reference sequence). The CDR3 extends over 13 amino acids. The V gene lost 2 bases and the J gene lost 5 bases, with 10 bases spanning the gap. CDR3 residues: CASSILLGDEQYV. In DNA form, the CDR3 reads TGTGCCAGTAGTATACTCCTCGGGGACGAGCAGTACGTC.

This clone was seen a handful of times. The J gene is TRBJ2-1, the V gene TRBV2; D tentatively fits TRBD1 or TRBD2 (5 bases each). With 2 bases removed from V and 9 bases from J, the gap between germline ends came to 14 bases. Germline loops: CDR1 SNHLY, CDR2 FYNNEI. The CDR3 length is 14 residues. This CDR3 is CASSETRAQGEQFF. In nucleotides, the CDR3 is TGTGCCAGCAGTGAAACGCGGGCGCAGGGTGAGCAGTTCTTC.

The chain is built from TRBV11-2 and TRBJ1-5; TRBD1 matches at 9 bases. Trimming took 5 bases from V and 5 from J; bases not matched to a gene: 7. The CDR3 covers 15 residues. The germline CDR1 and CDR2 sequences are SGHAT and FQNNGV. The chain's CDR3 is CASSTGTGYYQPQHF. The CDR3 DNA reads TGTGCCAGCAGCACGGGGACAGGGTATTATCAGCCCCAGCATTTT.

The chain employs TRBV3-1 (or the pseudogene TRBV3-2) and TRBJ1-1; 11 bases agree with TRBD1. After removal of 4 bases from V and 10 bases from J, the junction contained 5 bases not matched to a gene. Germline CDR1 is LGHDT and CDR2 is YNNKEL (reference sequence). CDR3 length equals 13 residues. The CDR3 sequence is CASSRRTGGRAFF. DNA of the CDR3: TGTGCCAGCAGCCGTCGGACAGGGGGCCGAGCTTTCTTT.

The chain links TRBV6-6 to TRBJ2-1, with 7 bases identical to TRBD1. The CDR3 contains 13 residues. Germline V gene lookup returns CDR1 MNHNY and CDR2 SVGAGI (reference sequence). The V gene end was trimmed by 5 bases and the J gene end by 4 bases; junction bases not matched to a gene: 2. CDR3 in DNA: TGTGCCAGCAGTGGGACAGTATACAATGAGCAGTTCTTC. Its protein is CASSGTVYNEQFF.

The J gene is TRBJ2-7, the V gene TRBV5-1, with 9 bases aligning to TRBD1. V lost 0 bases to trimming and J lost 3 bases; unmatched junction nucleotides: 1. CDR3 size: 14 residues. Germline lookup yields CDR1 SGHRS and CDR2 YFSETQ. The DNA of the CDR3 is TGCGCCAGCAGCTTGGTGACAGGGGGCTACGAGCAGTACTTC. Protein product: CASSLVTGGYEQYF.

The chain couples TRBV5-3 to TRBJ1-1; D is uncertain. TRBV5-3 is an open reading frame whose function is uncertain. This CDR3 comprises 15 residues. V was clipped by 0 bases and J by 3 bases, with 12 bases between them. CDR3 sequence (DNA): TGTGCCAGAAGCTTGGTTTGTGACCATGACACTGAAGCTTTCTTT. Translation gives CARSLVCDHDTEAFF.

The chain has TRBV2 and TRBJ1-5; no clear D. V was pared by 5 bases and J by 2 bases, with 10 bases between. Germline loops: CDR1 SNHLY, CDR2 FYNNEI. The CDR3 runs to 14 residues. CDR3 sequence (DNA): TGTGCCAGCAGTCGGAACAGAGGCAATCAGCCCCAGCATTTT. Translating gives CASSRNRGNQPQHF. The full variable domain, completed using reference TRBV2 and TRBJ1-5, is EPEVTQTPSHQVTQMGQEVILRCVPISNHLYFYWYRQILGQKVEFLVSFYNNEISEKSEIFDDQFSVERPDGSNFTLKIRSTKLEDSAMYFCASSRNRGNQPQHFGDGTRLSIL.

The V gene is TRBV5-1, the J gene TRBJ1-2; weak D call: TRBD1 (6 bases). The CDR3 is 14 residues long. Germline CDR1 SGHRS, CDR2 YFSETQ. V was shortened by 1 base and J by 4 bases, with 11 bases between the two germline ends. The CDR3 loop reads CASSLMRGSYGYTF. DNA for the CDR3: TGCGCCAGCAGCTTGATGAGGGGGTCCTATGGCTACACCTTC.

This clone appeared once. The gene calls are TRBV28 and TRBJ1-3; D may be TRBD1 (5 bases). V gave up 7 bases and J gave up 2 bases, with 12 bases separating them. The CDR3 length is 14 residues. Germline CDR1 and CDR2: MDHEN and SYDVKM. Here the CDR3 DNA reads TGTGCCAGCATAGGGAGGGGTGCTGGAAACACCATATATTTT. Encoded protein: CASIGRGAGNTIYF.

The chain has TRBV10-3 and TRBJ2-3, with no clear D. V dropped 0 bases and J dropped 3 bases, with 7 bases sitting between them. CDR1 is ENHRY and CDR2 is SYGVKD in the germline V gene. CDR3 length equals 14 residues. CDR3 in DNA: TGTGCCATCAGTGAGTCCTGGGGAACAGATACGCAGTATTTT. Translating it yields CAISESWGTDTQYF.

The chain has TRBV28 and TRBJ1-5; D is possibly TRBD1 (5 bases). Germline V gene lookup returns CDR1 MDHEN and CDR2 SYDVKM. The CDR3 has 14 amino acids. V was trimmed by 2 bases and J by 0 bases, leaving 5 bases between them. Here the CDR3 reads CASSLDSSNQPQHF. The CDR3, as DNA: TGTGCCAGCAGTTTAGACAGTAGCAATCAGCCCCAGCATTTT.

The CDR3 sequence: CASSQTGGERDTQYF. The DNA for the CDR3 is TGTGCCAGCAGCCAGACAGGGGGCGAAAGGGATACGCAGTATTTT. The gene calls are TRBV6-5 and TRBJ2-3; TRBD1 matches at 10 bases. Germline V gives CDR1 MNHEY, CDR2 SVGAGI. The CDR3 spans 15 residues. Unmatched junction bases numbered 9, after V lost 6 bases and J lost 6 bases.

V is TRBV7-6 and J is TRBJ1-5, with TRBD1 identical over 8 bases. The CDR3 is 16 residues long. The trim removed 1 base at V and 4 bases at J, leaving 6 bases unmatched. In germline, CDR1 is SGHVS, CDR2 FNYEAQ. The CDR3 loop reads CASSLGGDRRNQPQHF. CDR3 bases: TGTGCCAGCAGCTTAGGGGGGGACAGGCGGAATCAGCCCCAGCATTTT.

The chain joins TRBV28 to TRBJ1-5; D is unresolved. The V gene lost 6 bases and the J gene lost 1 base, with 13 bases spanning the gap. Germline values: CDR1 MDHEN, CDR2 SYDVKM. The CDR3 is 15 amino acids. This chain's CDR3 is CASSFSAGSNQPQHF. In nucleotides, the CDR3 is TGTGCCAGCAGCTTCTCGGCGGGGAGCAATCAGCCCCAGCATTTT.